The sequence of this T cell receptor (beta chain) was determined in a study of blood T cell repertoires in COVID-19. At the level of the study: The analysed material was cDNA or gDNA that came from T cells, B-cell-depleted T cells, or PBMCs.

Per the original methods: Amplification with reference gene primers provided the estimates of nucleated cell counts. The protocol was immunoSEQ multiplex PCR, while the TCRdb copy is restricted to in-frame clones and leaves out a portion. V and J calls and clone size follow that table, whereas D and trimming were derived from the DNA. The sample gives about 210,000 clones, around 80% of which show up once; roughly 6.7% is in the top ten. The CDR3 extends over 17 amino acids. In germline, CDR1 is MNHEY, CDR2 SVGEGT. The V and J ends lost 2 bases and 2 bases respectively, with 16 bases between them. The sequence was obtained from a woman between 65 and 79 years old with acute or convalescent COVID-19. The rearrangement links TRBV6-2 or TRBV6-3 to TRBJ2-1; D possibly corresponds to TRBD1 (5 bases). Sequenced input: peripheral blood. CDR3 DNA sequence: TGTGCCAGCAGTTACGCGTATAGGGGAAGAGCCTACAATGAGCAGTTCTTC. The encoded protein is CASSYAYRGRAYNEQFF.